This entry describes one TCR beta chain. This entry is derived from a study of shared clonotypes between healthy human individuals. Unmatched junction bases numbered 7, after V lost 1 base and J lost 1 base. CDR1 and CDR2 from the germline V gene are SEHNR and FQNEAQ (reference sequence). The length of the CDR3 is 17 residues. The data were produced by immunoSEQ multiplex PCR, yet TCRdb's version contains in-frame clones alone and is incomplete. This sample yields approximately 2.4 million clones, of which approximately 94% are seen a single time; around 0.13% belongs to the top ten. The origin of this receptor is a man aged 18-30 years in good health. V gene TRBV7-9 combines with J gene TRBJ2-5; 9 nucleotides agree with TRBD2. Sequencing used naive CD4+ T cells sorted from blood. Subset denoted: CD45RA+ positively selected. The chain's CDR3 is CASSLGTSASLQETQYF. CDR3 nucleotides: TGTGCCAGCAGCTTAGGGACTAGCGCCTCCCTCCAAGAGACCCAGTACTTC.